This is a list of T cell receptor beta chains from one sample in a study of cytomegalovirus exposure and HLA in healthy donors. Method: immunoSEQ multiplex PCR; TCRdb's copy keeps in-frame clones and lacks some. Of under 200,000 clones listed, 81% are singletons. The material sequenced was PBMCs. The receptors were gathered from a man aged 50 or older in good health and CMV-seronegative. Each CDR3 is given with its conserved first and last residue. A D gene is named only where the DNA matches it firmly. Not every row has a clone size; where given, it reads once, few, many or a size class.

clone size: NA; D gene: NA; J gene: TRBJ2-5; V gene: TRBV10-3; CDR3 protein: CAIRRGQQETQYF; CDR3 DNA: TGTGCCATCCGCAGGGGCCAACAAGAGACCCAGTACTTC
clone size: NA; D gene: NA; J gene: TRBJ2-7; V gene: TRBV5-1; CDR3 protein: CASSLTGRPYEQYF; CDR3 DNA: TGCGCCAGCAGCTTGACAGGGAGACCCTACGAGCAGTACTTC
clone size: NA; D gene: NA; J gene: TRBJ1-2; V gene: TRBV9; CDR3 protein: CASSVGGNYGYTF; CDR3 DNA: TGTGCCAGCAGCGTAGGAGGGAACTATGGCTACACCTTC
clone size: NA; D gene: TRBD2; J gene: TRBJ2-7; V gene: TRBV2; CDR3 protein: CASRFPGLVSEQYF; CDR3 DNA: TGTGCCAGCAGGTTCCCGGGACTAGTATCCGAGCAGTACTTC
clone size: NA; D gene: TRBD1; J gene: TRBJ2-2; V gene: TRBV2; CDR3 protein: CASRQGALTGELFF; CDR3 DNA: TGTGCCAGCCGACAGGGGGCGCTCACCGGGGAGCTGTTTTTT
clone size: once; D gene: TRBD1; J gene: TRBJ2-2; V gene: TRBV12-5; CDR3 protein: CASGQGAIGELFF; CDR3 DNA: TGTGCTAGTGGACAGGGGGCGATCGGGGAGCTGTTTTTT
clone size: NA; D gene: TRBD1; J gene: TRBJ2-7; V gene: TRBV27; CDR3 protein: CASSSGRTGFREQYF; CDR3 DNA: TGTGCCAGCAGTTCCGGGCGGACAGGGTTCCGCGAGCAGTACTTC
clone size: NA; D gene: TRBD2; J gene: TRBJ2-7; V gene: TRBV27; CDR3 protein: CASRWLAGGYYEQYF; CDR3 DNA: TGTGCCAGCAGGTGGCTAGCGGGGGGGTACTACGAGCAGTACTTC
clone size: NA; D gene: NA; J gene: TRBJ2-3; V gene: TRBV18; CDR3 protein: CASSPTEVRGDTQYF; CDR3 DNA: TGTGCCAGCTCACCAACGGAGGTTCGGGGAGATACGCAGTATTTT
clone size: few; D gene: TRBD1; J gene: TRBJ1-4; V gene: TRBV5-1; CDR3 protein: CASSSDRVEKLFF; CDR3 DNA: TGCGCCAGCAGCTCGGACAGGGTTGAAAAACTGTTTTTT
clone size: NA; D gene: NA; J gene: TRBJ2-5; V gene: TRBV25-1; CDR3 protein: CASSEARGLRETQYF; CDR3 DNA: TGTGCCAGCAGTGAGGCGCGGGGGCTCCGAGAGACCCAGTACTTC
clone size: NA; D gene: TRBD2; J gene: TRBJ2-3; V gene: TRBV29-1; CDR3 protein: CSVRDYQRYTQYF; CDR3 DNA: TGCAGCGTCCGGGACTATCAGAGATATACGCAGTATTTT
clone size: NA; D gene: TRBD2; J gene: TRBJ2-3; V gene: TRBV2; CDR3 protein: CASSDGRTTDTQYF; CDR3 DNA: TGTGCCAGCAGTGACGGGAGGACCACAGATACGCAGTATTTT